This TCR beta chain derives from a study of blood T cell repertoires in COVID-19. Background on the study: The samples span acute and convalescent COVID-19 from the United States, Italy and Spain. T cells, B-cell-depleted T cells, or PBMCs supplied cDNA or gDNA.

Cohorts were determined from participant-reported clinical history. Resolution of symptoms, clearance, or two negative PCRs was present in recovered Cohort 3 donors. Germline loops: CDR1 KGHDR, CDR2 SFDVKD. The CDR3 spans 16 residues. V lost 5 bases, J lost 2 bases, and 5 bases stayed unmatched. Here immunoSEQ multiplex PCR was the method, and the copy in TCRdb shows in-frame clones only, minus some. The table records about 300,000 clones, approximately 90% of them present only once. V gene TRBV24-1 combines with J gene TRBJ2-6, with 7 bases lining up with TRBD1. The source is a man under 40 who had recovered from COVID-19. What was sequenced was PBMCs or T cells enriched from blood (not recorded which). CDR3 protein: CATSVNRGAGANVLTF. CDR3 nucleotide sequence: TGTGCCACCAGTGTTAACAGGGGAGCTGGGGCCAACGTCCTGACTTTC.